This passage covers 5 T cell receptor beta chains from one sample sequenced in a study of cytomegalovirus exposure and HLA in healthy donors. PCR employed 60 Vbeta and 13 Jbeta primers. Profiled with immunoSEQ multiplex PCR; TCRdb holds only in-frame clones, not every one. Here the sample spans roughly 240,000 clones, around 80% being singletons. Sequences were obtained from PBMCs. Source of these receptors: a boy between 10 and 17 years old in good health and CMV-seronegative.

V usage is TRBV15 and J usage is TRBJ2-7; no clear D. The ends were cut back, 0 bases at V and 10 bases at J, with 7 bases in the middle. The CDR3 runs 11 residues. Germline CDR1 reads LNHNV; CDR2 reads YYDKDF (reference sequence). CDR3 loop: CATSRDGRQYF. DNA for the CDR3: TGTGCCACCAGCAGAGATGGGCGCCAGTACTTC.

The CDR3 coding sequence is TGTGCCAGCAGCTTGGGAGGGCAGCGTAACGAGCAGTTCTTC. Its protein is CASSLGGQRNEQFF. The chain joins TRBV5-4 to TRBJ2-1; D is possibly TRBD2 (5 bases). With 0 bases removed from V and 10 bases from J, the gap between germline ends came to 14 bases. The CDR3 loop spans 14 amino acids. The germline CDR1 and CDR2 sequences are SGHNT and YYREEE (reference sequence).

The chain uses TRBV11-2 and TRBJ1-1; no clear D gene. CDR3 length equals 13 residues. The V end lost 4 bases, the J end lost 2 bases, and 8 bases lay between the germline ends. Germline values: CDR1 SGHAT, CDR2 FQNNGV. The CDR3 loop reads CASSYPRNTEAFF. CDR3 bases: TGTGCCAGCAGCTACCCCAGAAACACTGAAGCTTTCTTT. Variable domain in full (rest from reference TRBV11-2 and TRBJ1-1): EAGVAQSPRYKIIEKRQSVAFWCNPISGHATLYWYQQILGQGPKLLIQFQNNGVVDDSQLPKDRFSAERLKGVDSTLKIQPAKLEDSAVYLCASSYPRNTEAFFGQGTRLTVV.

The CDR3 region has the DNA TGTGCCAGCAGTGTGGCGGGACAGTCCTACGAGCAGTACTTC. This codes for CASSVAGQSYEQYF. This chain connects TRBV2 to TRBJ2-7, with D tentatively TRBD1 (7 bases). The CDR3 loop spans 14 amino acids. Trimming removed 4 bases at V and 1 base at J, with 11 bases between. Germline V CDR1 and CDR2: SNHLY, FYNNEI.

The V call is TRBV2, the J call TRBJ2-3; a possible D gene is TRBD2 (6 bases). With 6 bases removed from V and 7 bases from J, the gap between germline ends came to 14 bases. The CDR3 is 13 residues long. Germline values: CDR1 SNHLY, CDR2 FYNNEI. The DNA of the CDR3 is TGTGCCAGCAGCCTTAGACTAGGCAATACGCAGTATTTT. It is translated as CASSLRLGNTQYF.